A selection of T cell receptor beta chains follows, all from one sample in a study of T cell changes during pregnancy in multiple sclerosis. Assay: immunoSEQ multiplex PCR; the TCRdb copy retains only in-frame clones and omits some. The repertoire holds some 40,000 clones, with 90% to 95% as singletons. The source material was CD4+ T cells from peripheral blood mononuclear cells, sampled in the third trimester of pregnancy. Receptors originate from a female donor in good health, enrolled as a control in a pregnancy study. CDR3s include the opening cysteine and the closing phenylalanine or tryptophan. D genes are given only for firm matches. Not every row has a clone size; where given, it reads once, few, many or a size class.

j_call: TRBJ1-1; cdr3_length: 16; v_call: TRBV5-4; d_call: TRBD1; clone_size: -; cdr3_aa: CASSLDEQGAHTEAFF; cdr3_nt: TGTGCCAGCAGCTTGGATGAACAGGGGGCGCACACTGAAGCTTTCTTT
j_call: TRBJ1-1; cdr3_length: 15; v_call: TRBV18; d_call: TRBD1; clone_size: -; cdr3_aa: CASSPFGQENTEAFF; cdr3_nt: TGTGCCAGCTCACCCTTCGGACAGGAGAACACTGAAGCTTTCTTT
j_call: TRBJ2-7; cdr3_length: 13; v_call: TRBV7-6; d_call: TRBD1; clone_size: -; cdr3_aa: CASSLGTGYEQYF; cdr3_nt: TGTGCCAGCAGCTTAGGGACAGGGTACGAGCAGTACTTC
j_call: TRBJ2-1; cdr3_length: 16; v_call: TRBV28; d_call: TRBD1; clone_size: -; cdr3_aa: CASSPLQGSSYNEQFF; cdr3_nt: TGTGCCAGCAGCCCCCTACAGGGGAGCTCCTACAATGAGCAGTTCTTC
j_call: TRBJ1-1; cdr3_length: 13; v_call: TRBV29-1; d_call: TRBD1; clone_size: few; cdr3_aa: CSVGQGPNTEAFF; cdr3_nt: TGCAGCGTTGGACAGGGTCCTAACACTGAAGCTTTCTTT
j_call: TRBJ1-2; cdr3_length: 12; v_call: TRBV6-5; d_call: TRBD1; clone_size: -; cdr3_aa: CASLDRARGYTF; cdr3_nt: TGTGCCAGCTTGGACAGGGCGCGGGGCTACACCTTC
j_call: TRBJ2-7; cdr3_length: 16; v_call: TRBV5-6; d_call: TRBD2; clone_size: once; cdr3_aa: CASSFLRLAELRGQYF; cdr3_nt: TGTGCCAGCAGCTTCTTGAGACTAGCGGAATTACGAGGGCAGTACTTC
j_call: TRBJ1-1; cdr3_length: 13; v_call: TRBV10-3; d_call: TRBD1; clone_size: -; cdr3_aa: CAIRTGGNTEAFF; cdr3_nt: TGTGCCATCAGGACAGGGGGGAACACTGAAGCTTTCTTT
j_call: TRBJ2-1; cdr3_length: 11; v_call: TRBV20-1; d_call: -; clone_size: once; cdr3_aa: CSAKRVDEQFF; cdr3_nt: TGCAGTGCAAAGAGAGTCGATGAGCAGTTCTTC
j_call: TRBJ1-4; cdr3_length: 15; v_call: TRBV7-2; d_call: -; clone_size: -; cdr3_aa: CASSPRGGADEKLFF; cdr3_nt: TGTGCCAGCAGCCCCAGGGGAGGGGCGGATGAAAAACTGTTTTTT
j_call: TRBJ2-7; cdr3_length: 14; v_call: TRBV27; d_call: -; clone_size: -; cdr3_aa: CASRFVVGAYEQYF; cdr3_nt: TGTGCCAGCAGGTTCGTGGTCGGAGCCTACGAGCAGTACTTC
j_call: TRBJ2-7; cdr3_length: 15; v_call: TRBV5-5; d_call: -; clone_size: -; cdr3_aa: CASSLGDITSYEQYF; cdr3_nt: TGTGCCAGCAGTTTAGGGGACATTACCTCCTACGAGCAGTACTTC
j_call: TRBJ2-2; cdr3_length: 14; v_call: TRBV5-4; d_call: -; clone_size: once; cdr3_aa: CASSLARQTGELFF; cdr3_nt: TGTGCCAGCAGCTTGGCCCGACAGACCGGGGAGCTGTTTTTT
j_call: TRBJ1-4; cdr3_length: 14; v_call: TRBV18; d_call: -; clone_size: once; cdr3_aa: CASSPAATNEKLFF; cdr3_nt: TGTGCCAGCTCACCGGCGGCAACTAATGAAAAACTGTTTTTT
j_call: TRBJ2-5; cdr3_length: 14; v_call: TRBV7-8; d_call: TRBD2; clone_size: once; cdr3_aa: CASSLGTSRETQYF; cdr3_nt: TGTGCCAGCAGCTTAGGGACTAGCCGGGAGACCCAGTACTTC
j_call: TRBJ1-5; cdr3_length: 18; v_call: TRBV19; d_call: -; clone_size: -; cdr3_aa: CASSSWRLVGRDYQPQHF; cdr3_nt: TGTGCCAGTAGTTCCTGGCGCTTGGTCGGCAGGGACTATCAGCCCCAGCATTTT
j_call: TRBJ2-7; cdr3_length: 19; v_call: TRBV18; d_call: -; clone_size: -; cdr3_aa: CASSPDGLAGQGISYEQYF; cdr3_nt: TGTGCCAGCTCACCGGACGGGTTAGCGGGACAGGGAATCTCCTACGAGCAGTACTTC
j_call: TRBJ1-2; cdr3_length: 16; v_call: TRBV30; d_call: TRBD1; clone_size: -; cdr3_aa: CAWSVQFPGGNYGYTF; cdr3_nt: TGTGCCTGGAGTGTACAGTTCCCAGGGGGCAACTATGGCTACACCTTC
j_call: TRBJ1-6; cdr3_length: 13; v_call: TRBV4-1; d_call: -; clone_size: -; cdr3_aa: CASSQVGNSPLHF; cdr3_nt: TGCGCCAGCAGCCAAGTCGGTAATTCACCCCTCCACTTT
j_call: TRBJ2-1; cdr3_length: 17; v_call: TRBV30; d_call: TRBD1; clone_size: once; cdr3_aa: CAWMGGQGKGSYNEQFF; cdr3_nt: TGTGCCTGGATGGGGGGACAGGGGAAGGGGTCCTACAATGAGCAGTTCTTC
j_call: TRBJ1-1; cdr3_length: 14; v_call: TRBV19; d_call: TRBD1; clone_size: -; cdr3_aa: CASSRTGGNTEAFF; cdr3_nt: TGTGCCAGTAGTCGGACAGGGGGAAACACTGAAGCTTTCTTT
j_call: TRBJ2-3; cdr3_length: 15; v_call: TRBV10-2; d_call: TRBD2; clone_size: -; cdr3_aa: CASSQPGGGTDTQYF; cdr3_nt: TGCGCCAGCAGTCAACCGGGGGGAGGCACAGATACGCAGTATTTT
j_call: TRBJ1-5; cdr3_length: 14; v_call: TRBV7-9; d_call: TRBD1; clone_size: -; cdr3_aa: CASSSGTANQPQHF; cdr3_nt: TGTGCCAGCAGCTCCGGGACAGCGAATCAGCCCCAGCATTTT
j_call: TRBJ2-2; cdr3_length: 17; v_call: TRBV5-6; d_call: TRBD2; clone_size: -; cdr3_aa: CASSSLGLAANTGELFF; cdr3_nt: TGTGCCAGCAGCTCCCTAGGACTAGCGGCGAACACCGGGGAGCTGTTTTTT
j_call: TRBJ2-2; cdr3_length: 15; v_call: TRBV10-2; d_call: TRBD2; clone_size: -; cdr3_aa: CASSDGRAYTGELFF; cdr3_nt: TGCGCCAGCAGTGACGGGAGGGCCTACACCGGGGAGCTGTTTTTT
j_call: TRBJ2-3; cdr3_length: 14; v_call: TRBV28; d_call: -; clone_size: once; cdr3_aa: CASSLGRKINTQYF; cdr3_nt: TGTGCCAGCAGTTTAGGTAGAAAGATTAATACGCAGTATTTT
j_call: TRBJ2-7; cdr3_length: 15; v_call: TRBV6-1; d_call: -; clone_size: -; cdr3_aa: CASSALGTVPYEQYF; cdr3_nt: TGTGCCAGCAGTGCCCTCGGGACTGTACCCTACGAGCAGTACTTC
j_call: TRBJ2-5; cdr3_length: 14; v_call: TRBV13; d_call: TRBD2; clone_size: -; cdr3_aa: CASSLGGGQETQYF; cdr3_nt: TGTGCCAGCAGCCTCGGGGGGGGTCAAGAGACCCAGTACTTC
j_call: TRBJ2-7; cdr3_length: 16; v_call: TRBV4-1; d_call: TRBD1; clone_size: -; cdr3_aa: CASSHPSGTGGYEQYF; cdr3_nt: TGCGCCAGCAGCCACCCCTCCGGGACAGGGGGCTACGAGCAGTACTTC
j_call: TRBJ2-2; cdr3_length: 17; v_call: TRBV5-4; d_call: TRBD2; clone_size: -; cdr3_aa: CASSNPSSGMIAGELFF; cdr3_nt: TGTGCCAGCAGCAACCCTTCTAGCGGGATGATAGCCGGGGAGCTGTTTTTT
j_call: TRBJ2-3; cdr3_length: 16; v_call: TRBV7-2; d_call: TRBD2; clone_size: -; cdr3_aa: CASSLSGRGGPDTQYF; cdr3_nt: TGTGCCAGCAGCCTTAGCGGGAGAGGGGGCCCAGATACGCAGTATTTT
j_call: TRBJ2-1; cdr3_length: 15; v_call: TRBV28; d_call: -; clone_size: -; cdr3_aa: CASSLAGQGVNEQFF; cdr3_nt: TGTGCCAGCAGTTTGGCCGGCCAAGGGGTGAATGAGCAGTTCTTC
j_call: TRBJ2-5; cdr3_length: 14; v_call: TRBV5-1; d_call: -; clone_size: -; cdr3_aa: CASSLVSGQETQYF; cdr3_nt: TGCGCCAGCAGCTTGGTTAGCGGCCAAGAGACCCAGTACTTC
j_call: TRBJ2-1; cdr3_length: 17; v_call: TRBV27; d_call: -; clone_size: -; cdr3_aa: CASSSLRPSGYYNEQFF; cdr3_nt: TGTGCCAGCAGTTCCCTCCGCCCCAGCGGGTATTACAATGAGCAGTTCTTC
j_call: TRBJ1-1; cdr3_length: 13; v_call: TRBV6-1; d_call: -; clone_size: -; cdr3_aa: CASERVSNTEAFF; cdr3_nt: TGTGCCAGCGAACGGGTCTCTAACACTGAAGCTTTCTTT
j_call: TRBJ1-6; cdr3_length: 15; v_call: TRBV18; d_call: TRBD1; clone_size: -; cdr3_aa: CASSPDRAVGQSLHF; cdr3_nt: TGTGCCAGCTCTCCAGACAGGGCGGTCGGTCAGTCCCTCCACTTT
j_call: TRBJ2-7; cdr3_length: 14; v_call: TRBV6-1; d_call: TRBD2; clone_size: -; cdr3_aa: CASSEGGGFYEQYF; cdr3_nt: TGTGCCAGCAGTGAAGGCGGGGGGTTCTACGAGCAGTACTTC
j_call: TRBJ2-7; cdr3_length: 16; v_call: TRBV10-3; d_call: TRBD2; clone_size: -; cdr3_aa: CAISEERLASSYEQYF; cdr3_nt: TGTGCCATCAGTGAGGAAAGACTAGCGAGTTCCTACGAGCAGTACTTC
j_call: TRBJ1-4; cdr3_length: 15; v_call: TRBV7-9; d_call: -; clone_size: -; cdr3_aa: CASSLAIATNEKLFF; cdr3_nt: TGTGCCAGCAGCTTAGCCATAGCAACTAATGAAAAACTGTTTTTT